The sequence of this T cell receptor (beta chain) was determined in a study of blood T cells in healthy people across ages. Study observations and caveats: The study found more naive CD4+ cells and higher diversity in long-lived than aged donors.

The trim removed 5 bases at V and 6 bases at J, leaving 6 bases unmatched. This CDR3 spans 12 amino acids. Germline V gene data show CDR1 as DFQATT and CDR2 as SNEGSKA (reference sequence). Alongside a J-beta primer mix, a sample-barcoded 5' primer served in a second PCR lasting roughly 7 to 11 cycles. MiXCR was run by TCRdb on the 5' RACE reads, yielding one entry per CDR3 protein. Altogether 700,000 to 850,000 distinct CDR3 sequences are present, 53% being singletons, with the ten largest covering roughly 37%. In regard to this clonotype: Its matching antigen is unknown.

The chain recombines TRBV20-1 with TRBJ2-7, with 8 bases fitting TRBD1. This clonotype was obtained from an elderly man in good health. Source material: blood. CDR3: CSARTGKGEQYF. The CDR3 nucleotides are TGCAGTGCTCGGACAGGGAAGGGCGAGCAGTACTTC.